Listed below are T cell receptor beta chains from one sample, sequenced in a study of blood T cells in healthy people across ages. Via MiXCR, TCRdb re-called the 5' RACE reads, giving one row per CDR3 protein. Of about 1.1 million distinct CDR3 sequences listed, more than 30% were seen once; the top ten hold about an eighth. The source material was blood. The receptors shown here come from a man in his late teens or twenties in good health. Each CDR3 is given without its conserved first and last residue.

v_gene: TRBV5-6; j_gene: TRBJ2-3; CDR3aa: ASSLFDRSYTDMQY
v_gene: TRBV7-2; j_gene: TRBJ1-1; CDR3aa: ASSSGGIEAF
v_gene: TRBV20-1; j_gene: TRBJ1-5; CDR3aa: SAPLGVGQPQH
v_gene: TRBV20-1; j_gene: TRBJ2-1; CDR3aa: SARVGDITRANEQF
v_gene: TRBV3-1; j_gene: TRBJ1-1; CDR3aa: ASSQDPGIVTEAF
v_gene: TRBV18; j_gene: TRBJ2-2; CDR3aa: ASSPGATTGELF
v_gene: TRBV6-6; j_gene: TRBJ2-3; CDR3aa: ASSRLGTPTTNEKLY
v_gene: TRBV5-5; j_gene: TRBJ1-5; CDR3aa: ASSLVPGTGFQPQH
v_gene: TRBV27; j_gene: TRBJ1-1; CDR3aa: ASSFGYTANTEAF
v_gene: TRBV4-1; j_gene: TRBJ1-2; CDR3aa: ASSQEWGRVACGYT
v_gene: TRBV29-1; j_gene: TRBJ2-7; CDR3aa: SVREGGSYGQY
v_gene: TRBV7-2; j_gene: TRBJ2-2; CDR3aa: ASSPAMNTGELF
v_gene: TRBV4-2; j_gene: TRBJ1-6; CDR3aa: ASSQTGTENSPLH
v_gene: TRBV6-6; j_gene: NA; CDR3aa: ASSYQGGINEQY
v_gene: TRBV9; j_gene: TRBJ1-2; CDR3aa: ASSAGQINYGYT
v_gene: TRBV19; j_gene: TRBJ1-4; CDR3aa: ASRTPGQGDEKLF
v_gene: TRBV12-3/TRBV12-4; j_gene: TRBJ2-5; CDR3aa: ASNGLAGSETQY
v_gene: TRBV7-9; j_gene: TRBJ1-1; CDR3aa: ASSSVGGGTNTEAF
v_gene: TRBV28; j_gene: TRBJ1-2; CDR3aa: VSRETGAYGYT
v_gene: TRBV10-3; j_gene: TRBJ2-3; CDR3aa: AISGQASTDTQY
v_gene: TRBV6-2/TRBV6-3; j_gene: TRBJ2-1; CDR3aa: ASSLTRQGGVYNEQF
v_gene: TRBV6-2/TRBV6-3; j_gene: TRBJ2-3; CDR3aa: ASSYNSAGGPDTQY
v_gene: TRBV4-1; j_gene: TRBJ1-2; CDR3aa: ASSQSQPLNYGYT
v_gene: TRBV4-1; j_gene: TRBJ1-2; CDR3aa: ASSQAQVWGNGYT
v_gene: TRBV4-2; j_gene: TRBJ2-2; CDR3aa: ASSQEREQTTGELF
v_gene: TRBV6-2/TRBV6-3; j_gene: TRBJ1-5; CDR3aa: ASSYVQGHQPQH
v_gene: TRBV6-1; j_gene: TRBJ1-4; CDR3aa: ASRGTGFNEKLF
v_gene: TRBV12-3/TRBV12-4; j_gene: TRBJ1-1; CDR3aa: ASSFLDTEAF
v_gene: TRBV14; j_gene: TRBJ1-3; CDR3aa: ASSKGLNSGNTIY
v_gene: TRBV12-3/TRBV12-4; j_gene: TRBJ1-2; CDR3aa: ASSFPDRSNYGYT
v_gene: TRBV20-1; j_gene: TRBJ1-3; CDR3aa: SAGDEGRLGNTIY
v_gene: TRBV4-1; j_gene: TRBJ2-7; CDR3aa: ASSQAWDSETYEQY
v_gene: TRBV18; j_gene: TRBJ2-2; CDR3aa: ASSPLSSGGVSGELF
v_gene: TRBV10-3; j_gene: TRBJ1-2; CDR3aa: AISGVRGNGYT
v_gene: TRBV18; j_gene: TRBJ2-1; CDR3aa: ASSPQSGGFARQF
v_gene: TRBV9; j_gene: TRBJ2-1; CDR3aa: ASSLTSGGSTRKQF
v_gene: TRBV7-2; j_gene: TRBJ2-2; CDR3aa: ASSILAALTAGELF
v_gene: TRBV7-2; j_gene: TRBJ1-1; CDR3aa: ASSLLRHTEAF
v_gene: TRBV7-2; j_gene: TRBJ2-7; CDR3aa: ASRSGRTGGFDEQY
v_gene: TRBV12-3/TRBV12-4; j_gene: TRBJ2-3; CDR3aa: ASSWRQGDTQY
v_gene: TRBV5-4; j_gene: TRBJ2-2; CDR3aa: ASSLGLGAPGELF
v_gene: TRBV6-5; j_gene: TRBJ1-1; CDR3aa: ASSYNGGKNTEAF
v_gene: TRBV15; j_gene: TRBJ2-1; CDR3aa: ATSRDRRTDNEQF
v_gene: TRBV5-6; j_gene: TRBJ2-5; CDR3aa: ASGLQGTQETQY
v_gene: TRBV9; j_gene: TRBJ2-2; CDR3aa: ASSVGGADTGEMF
v_gene: TRBV11-2; j_gene: TRBJ2-1; CDR3aa: ASSVGGRANEQF
v_gene: TRBV15; j_gene: TRBJ2-1; CDR3aa: ATSSHGIDNEQF
v_gene: TRBV30; j_gene: TRBJ1-2; CDR3aa: AWVRGQGESYGYT
v_gene: TRBV6-5; j_gene: TRBJ1-2; CDR3aa: ASSYSGQTHNYGYT
v_gene: TRBV7-6; j_gene: TRBJ1-2; CDR3aa: ASSLSGGVNYGYT
v_gene: TRBV13; j_gene: TRBJ2-7; CDR3aa: ASRLQTGVPSYEQY
v_gene: TRBV5-6; j_gene: TRBJ1-1; CDR3aa: ASSRGMGVNTEAF
v_gene: TRBV4-1; j_gene: TRBJ1-2; CDR3aa: ASSQVSRSYGYT
v_gene: TRBV29-1; j_gene: TRBJ2-3; CDR3aa: SAVRGAGTDTQY
v_gene: TRBV15; j_gene: TRBJ2-3; CDR3aa: ATSRDKVEGDTQY
v_gene: TRBV5-1; j_gene: TRBJ2-1; CDR3aa: ASSSTQGSSSYNEQF
v_gene: TRBV4-1; j_gene: TRBJ2-3; CDR3aa: ASSRSLAGGTDTQY
v_gene: TRBV5-5; j_gene: NA; CDR3aa: ASSRPNPGQTYNEQY
v_gene: TRBV3-1; j_gene: TRBJ2-3; CDR3aa: ASSPRPGTPTDTQY